This TCR beta chain appears in the sequencing data of a study of cytomegalovirus exposure and HLA in healthy donors. Both 60 Vbeta primers and 13 Jbeta primers went into the PCR. Profiled with immunoSEQ multiplex PCR; TCRdb holds only in-frame clones, not every one. The sample holds about 180,000 clones, around four fifths seen once. With V trimmed by 5 bases and J by 3 bases, 7 bases remained unmatched. The CDR3 contains 14 residues. The V gene's germline CDR1 is MGHDK and CDR2 SYGVNS. This sequence joins TRBV25-1 and TRBJ2-7, with TRBD2 matching 7 bases. The receptor was derived from a man aged 18-30 years in good health and CMV-seronegative. Sample: PBMCs. In DNA, the CDR3 is TGTGCCAGCAGTACCGGGGGGATCGGCTACGAGCAGTACTTC. The encoded protein is CASSTGGIGYEQYF.